The present T cell receptor (beta chain) was sequenced within a study of T cell repertoires in cytomegalovirus infection. Study overall: Shared public TCR beta signatures pointed to both CMV infection and a matching HLA type.

TCRdb passed the reads through MiXCR, listing each CDR3 protein once. The sample holds 120,000 to 150,000 distinct CDR3 sequences; about 6% are singletons and the top ten take 15% to 20%. The sample holds a few counts of this clonotype. What it binds is unknown. Study-level points and caveats: The study identified carriers of CMV plus the relevant HLA from cumulative public TCR beta family frequency. Dominant in the ex vivo response were TCR beta clonotypes restricted by HLA-C and specific for CMV.

CDR3 length: 15 residues. The ends were cut back, 2 bases at V and 2 bases at J, with 13 bases in the middle. The V gene's germline CDR1 is MNHEY and CDR2 SVGEGT. The sample consisted of PBMCs. The chain links TRBV6-2 or TRBV6-3 to TRBJ2-7, with a weak D call TRBD1 (5 bases). The TCR originated in a human donor in good health (CMV status not recorded). Some clones in this sample may be carry-over from other donors' samples. The CDR3 DNA reads TGTGCCAGCAGTTACCCCAGGGCTCCCACCTACGAGCAGTACTTC. Translation: CASSYPRAPTYEQYF.